One sample yielded the 28 T cell receptor beta chains listed below, sequenced in a study of chemoradiotherapy in HPV16-positive cancers. Generated by immunoSEQ multiplex PCR, the TCRdb table keeps only in-frame clones and is missing some. In the table there are 15,000 to 20,000 clones, about four fifths of which are singletons. Sampling was carried out from a patient who underwent chemoradiotherapy. These receptors were obtained from a human donor with HPV-associated anogenital cancer.

The rearrangement joins TRBV7-6 to TRBJ2-7; D is unresolved. V gave up 1 base and J gave up 2 bases, with 12 bases separating them. The length of the CDR3 is 15 residues. Germline CDR1 reads SGHVS; CDR2 reads FNYEAQ. CDR3 residues: CASSLEAEQTYEQYF. CDR3 DNA: TGTGCCAGCAGCTTAGAGGCGGAGCAAACCTACGAGCAGTACTTC.

The genes are TRBV18 and TRBJ2-7; TRBD1 agrees at 10 bases. The junction had 4 bases not matched to a gene; V was cut back by 2 bases and J by 3 bases. Germline V gene data show CDR1 as KGHSH and CDR2 as LQKENI. The CDR3 has 15 amino acids. The CDR3 here is CASSPGTGENYEQYF. The CDR3 DNA reads as TGTGCCAGCTCACCAGGGACAGGGGAGAACTACGAGCAGTACTTC. The full variable domain, completed using reference TRBV18 and TRBJ2-7, is NAGVMQNPRHLVRRRGQEARLRCSPMKGHSHVYWYRQLPEEGLKFMVYLQKENIIDESGMPKERFSAEFPKEGPSILRIQQVVRGDSAAYFCASSPGTGENYEQYFGPGTRLTVT.

The V call is TRBV7-9, the J call TRBJ2-5, with TRBD2 matching over 13 bases. This CDR3 region has 18 residues. CDR1 and CDR2 (germline): SEHNR, FQNEAQ (reference sequence). Losses at the gene ends were 4 bases for V and 4 bases for J; bases not matched to a gene: 12. CDR3 sequence reads: CASSSLLAGGPRGETQYF. CDR3 coding DNA: TGTGCCAGCAGCTCCCTACTAGCGGGGGGGCCTCGGGGAGAGACCCAGTACTTC. The whole variable domain, remainder taken from reference TRBV7-9 and TRBJ2-5, is DTGVSQNPRHKITKRGQNVTFRCDPISEHNRLYWYRQTLGQGPEFLTYFQNEAQLEKSRLLSDRFSAERPKGSFSTLEIQRTEQGDSAMYLCASSSLLAGGPRGETQYFGPGTRLLVL.

J is TRBJ2-5 and V is TRBV28; D is ambiguous. This CDR3 has 12 amino acids. The germline V gene encodes CDR1 MDHEN and CDR2 SYDVKM. The ends were cut back, 4 bases at V and 5 bases at J, with 8 bases in the middle. CDR3 nucleotide sequence: TGTGCCAGCAGTTCTAGTATCGAGACCCAGTACTTC. This gives the protein CASSSSIETQYF. The variable domain in full, completed from reference TRBV28 and TRBJ2-5, reads DVKVTQSSRYLVKRTGEKVFLECVQDMDHENMFWYRQDPGLGLRLIYFSYDVKMKEKGDIPEGYSVSREKKERFSLILESASTNQTSMYLCASSSSIETQYFGPGTRLLVL.

This chain uses TRBV6-5 with TRBJ2-4, with 11 bases matching TRBD1. The V gene end was trimmed by 6 bases and the J gene end by 6 bases; junction bases not matched to a gene: 7. Germline CDR1 reads MNHEY; CDR2 reads SVGAGI. The length of the CDR3 is 15 residues. In DNA, the CDR3 is TGTGCCAGCAGCCGACCTGGGACAGGGGGAAACATTCAGTACTTC. It yields the protein CASSRPGTGGNIQYF.

J is TRBJ2-1 and V is TRBV10-1; TRBD2 might be the D (7 bases). Per the germline V gene, CDR1 is WNHNN and CDR2 is SYGVQD (reference sequence). Trimming shortened V by 2 bases and J by 0 bases, and 23 bases separated the two germline ends. This CDR3 has 20 amino acids. The CDR3 protein is CASSETEGGPISYSYNEQFF. CDR3 DNA sequence: TGCGCCAGCAGTGAGACGGAGGGGGGGCCTATCTCCTACTCCTACAATGAGCAGTTCTTC.

This rearrangement joins TRBV11-2 to TRBJ2-1; the D is unclear. In germline, CDR1 is SGHAT, CDR2 FQNNGV. Trimming stripped 1 base from V and 5 bases from J, with 9 bases between. The CDR3 totals 14 residues. In DNA form, the CDR3 reads TGTGCCAGCAGCTTAGGGAATAGCCACAATGAGCAGTTCTTC. Protein product: CASSLGNSHNEQFF.

The gene calls are TRBV7-2 and TRBJ1-1; D gene uncertain. This CDR3 spans 12 amino acids. Per the germline V gene, CDR1 is SGHTA and CDR2 is FQGNSA. Trimming cost V 2 bases and J 11 bases, with 12 bases left between them. For the CDR3, the DNA is TGTGCCAGCAGCTTATTTGGAACAATCGCTTTCTTT. Translated: CASSLFGTIAFF.

The chain joins TRBV27 to TRBJ2-7, with D possibly being TRBD2 (5 bases). CDR3 length equals 12 residues. Germline lookup yields CDR1 MNHEY and CDR2 SMNVEV (reference sequence). Trimming cost V 6 bases and J 6 bases, with 12 bases left between them. Here the CDR3 reads CASRSRRGEQYF. The CDR3 DNA is TGTGCCAGCAGGTCCCGTCGGGGCGAGCAGTACTTC.

The chain employs TRBV15 and TRBJ2-5, with D possibly TRBD2 on 5 matching bases. The CDR3 is 12 amino acids. Between the trimmed V and J ends, which lost 3 bases and 4 bases, there was a span of 6 bases. Germline CDR1 is LNHNV and CDR2 is YYDKDF (reference sequence). The CDR3 region is CATSSEGETQYF. In DNA, the CDR3 is TGTGCCACCAGCAGTGAGGGAGAGACCCAGTACTTC.

The V call is TRBV6-1, the J call TRBJ2-7; 9 bases fit TRBD1. The CDR3 loop spans 15 amino acids. V shed 7 bases and J 3 bases; nucleotides not matched to a gene: 10. The germline V gene has CDR1 MNHNS and CDR2 SASEGT. Here the CDR3 reads CASIQGGQGYYEQYF. The CDR3 region has the DNA TGTGCCAGCATTCAGGGGGGACAGGGATACTACGAGCAGTACTTC.

The chain couples TRBV6-4 to TRBJ2-2, with TRBD1 matching over 8 bases. Looked up from germline, CDR1 is MRHNA and CDR2 is SNTAGT. CDR3 length: 15 residues. Trimming cost V 3 bases and J 0 bases; bases outside gene matches: 0. CDR3 in DNA: TGTGCCAGCAGTGAGACAGGGGCGAACACCGGGGAGCTGTTTTTT. It encodes CASSETGANTGELFF.

V gene TRBV5-5 combines with J gene TRBJ2-5; D may be TRBD2 (5 bases). V lost 2 bases to trimming and J lost 4 bases, with 15 bases between them. The CDR3 has 15 residues. Per germline, CDR1 SGHKS and CDR2 YYEKEE (reference sequence). CDR3 loop: CASSLGYGLLETQYF. CDR3 DNA sequence: TGTGCCAGCAGCTTAGGCTATGGACTGCTAGAGACCCAGTACTTC.

The chain employs TRBV30 and TRBJ1-1; 7 bases fit TRBD1. CDR3 length: 12 amino acids. CDR1 is GTSNPN, CDR2 SVGIG, per germline (reference sequence). Unmatched junction bases numbered 9, after V lost 8 bases and J lost 6 bases. The CDR3 reads CAALDREAEAFF. In nucleotides, the CDR3 is TGTGCCGCGCTCGACAGGGAAGCTGAAGCTTTCTTT.

CDR3 DNA sequence: TGTGCCAGCAGCGCGGGAGGGGCTAGAGAGACCCAGTACTTC. This encodes CASSAGGARETQYF. This chain joins TRBV5-4 and TRBJ2-5; TRBD2 matches at 9 bases. The V gene end was trimmed by 4 bases and the J gene end by 4 bases; junction bases not matched to a gene: 5. Germline CDR1 reads SGHNT; CDR2 reads YYREEE (reference sequence). The CDR3 loop spans 14 amino acids.

The chain couples TRBV13 to TRBJ1-1; TRBD1 is a possible D gene (5 bases). This CDR3 spans 16 amino acids. The ends were cut back, 1 base at V and 0 bases at J, with 12 bases in the middle. CDR1 and CDR2 from the germline V gene are PRHDT and FYEKMQ (reference sequence). CDR3 sequence: CASSLDFTGLNTEAFF. In DNA, the CDR3 is TGTGCCAGCAGCTTAGATTTTACAGGTTTGAACACTGAAGCTTTCTTT.

This rearrangement joins TRBV28 to TRBJ1-2; 10 bases are shared with TRBD1. CDR3 length: 17 residues. V shed 5 bases, J shed 10 bases, and the junction held 19 bases outside the gene matches. Germline V lookup: CDR1 MDHEN, CDR2 SYDVKM. The CDR3 DNA reads as TGTGCCAGCAGTCCAGCCGGACCCTGGGGACAGGGGATCGTCTACACCTTC. It translates to CASSPAGPWGQGIVYTF.

The chain recombines TRBV2 with TRBJ2-7; D may be TRBD2 (6 bases). The CDR3 covers 14 residues. From germline, CDR1 is SNHLY and CDR2 FYNNEI. V was shortened by 4 bases and J by 2 bases, with 12 bases between the two germline ends. The CDR3 sequence is CASSVEAGPYEQYF. Here the CDR3 DNA reads TGTGCCAGCAGTGTAGAAGCGGGCCCCTACGAGCAGTACTTC.

The chain recombines TRBV9 with TRBJ2-2; TRBD2 aligns across 8 bases. CDR3 length: 14 amino acids. Looked up from germline, CDR1 is SGDLS and CDR2 is YYNGEE. Trimming took 4 bases from V and 6 from J; bases not matched to a gene: 5. The CDR3 here is CASSPVGGAGELFF. The CDR3 nucleotides read TGTGCCAGCAGCCCCGTCGGGGGGGCCGGGGAGCTGTTTTTT.

In its sample, this clone was seen once. V gene TRBV6-5 combines with J gene TRBJ1-5, with D possibly matching TRBD1 (5 bases). Looked up from germline, CDR1 is MNHEY and CDR2 is SVGAGI. V was clipped by 7 bases and J by 4 bases, with 8 bases between them. The CDR3 is made up of 12 amino acids. The CDR3 loop reads CASKGLNQPQHF. DNA of the CDR3: TGTGCCAGCAAGGGACTGAATCAGCCCCAGCATTTT.

V and J are TRBV6-5 and TRBJ2-1; D is possibly TRBD1 or TRBD2 (7 bases each). V shed 5 bases and J shed 5 bases, with 13 bases lying between them. This CDR3 is 14 amino acids long. The germline V gene encodes CDR1 MNHEY and CDR2 SVGAGI. CDR3 sequence reads: CASSRRGGNNEQFF. The CDR3 DNA reads as TGTGCCAGCAGTCGCAGGGGGGGGAACAATGAGCAGTTCTTC.

By its share, this clone is medium-sized. This chain joins TRBV30 and TRBJ1-2; 8 nucleotides agree with TRBD1. The CDR3 contains 13 residues. Germline lookup yields CDR1 GTSNPN and CDR2 SVGIG (reference sequence). The ends lost 2 bases at V and 8 bases at J; junction bases unmatched: 7. The CDR3 sequence: CAWSRTGREGYTF. The CDR3 bases are TGTGCCTGGAGTAGGACAGGGAGAGAAGGCTACACCTTC.

The chain joins TRBV18 to TRBJ2-3; D uncertain. The CDR3 loop spans 13 amino acids. The germline V gene has CDR1 KGHSH and CDR2 LQKENI. Trimming took 3 bases from V and 2 from J, leaving 6 bases between them. DNA for the CDR3: TGTGCCAGCTCACCCCCGTCCACAGATACGCAGTATTTT. Encoded protein: CASSPPSTDTQYF. The whole variable domain, filled in from reference TRBV18 and TRBJ2-3, reads NAGVMQNPRHLVRRRGQEARLRCSPMKGHSHVYWYRQLPEEGLKFMVYLQKENIIDESGMPKERFSAEFPKEGPSILRIQQVVRGDSAAYFCASSPPSTDTQYFGPGTRLTVL.

The J gene is TRBJ2-7, the V gene TRBV28; a possible D gene is TRBD1 (5 bases). The ends were cut back, 6 bases at V and 4 bases at J, with 13 bases in the middle. Germline-derived CDR1 and CDR2 are MDHEN and SYDVKM. CDR3 length: 13 residues. The CDR3 DNA is TGTGCCAGCAGCGGAAAGGGGCCGTACGAGCAGTACTTC. Translation gives CASSGKGPYEQYF.

The chain uses TRBV12-5 and TRBJ2-1, with TRBD2 as a possible D gene (6 bases). CDR3 length: 11 amino acids. Germline CDR1 is LGHNT and CDR2 is FRNRAP. V was shortened by 6 bases and J by 9 bases, with 9 bases between the two germline ends. CDR3 residues: CASGIGGEQFF. CDR3 bases: TGTGCTAGTGGAATCGGGGGTGAGCAGTTCTTC.

The chain has TRBV4-3 and TRBJ1-2; perhaps TRBD1 as D (5 bases). This CDR3 has 16 amino acids. Between the trimmed V and J ends, which lost 0 bases and 2 bases, there was a span of 13 bases. Germline V gene lookup returns CDR1 LGHNA and CDR2 YSLEER. This CDR3 reads CASSQDSSRDNYGYTF. The CDR3 nucleotides read TGCGCCAGCAGCCAAGATTCCTCCAGGGACAACTATGGCTACACCTTC.

The chain recombines TRBV7-3 with TRBJ1-3; D is perhaps TRBD1 (6 bases). Per germline, CDR1 SGHTA and CDR2 FQGTGA. The ends were cut back, 3 bases at V and 4 bases at J, with 16 bases in the middle. The CDR3 is 16 amino acids. The CDR3 nucleotides are TGTGCCAGCAGCTTGCGGCCCGGGGGCATGGGAAACACCATATATTTT. This codes for CASSLRPGGMGNTIYF. Combining the CDR3 with reference TRBV7-3 and TRBJ1-3 gives the whole variable domain GAGVSQTPSNKVTEKGKYVELRCDPISGHTALYWYRQSLGQGPEFLIYFQGTGAADDSGLPNDRFFAVRPEGSVSTLKIQRTERGDSAVYLCASSLRPGGMGNTIYFGEGSWLTVV.

The rearrangement joins TRBV6-1 to TRBJ2-7; perhaps TRBD2 as D (5 bases). This CDR3 has 16 amino acids. CDR1 is MNHNS, CDR2 SASEGT, per germline. The V end was cut by 3 bases, the J end by 6 bases, with 21 bases between. This CDR3 reads CASSDGPGSMGGEQYF. The CDR3 DNA is TGTGCCAGCAGTGATGGGCCGGGAAGTATGGGCGGCGAGCAGTACTTC.